The rows below give T cell receptor beta chains drawn from one sample of a study of tumor-infiltrating lymphocytes in primary liver carcinoma. TCRdb re-analysed the multiplex PCR reads in MiXCR, keeping a single row per CDR3 protein. The table shows more than 150,000 distinct CDR3 sequences, with over 50% occurring only once. The specimen sequenced was peripheral blood. These receptors were taken from a man aged 35 to 55 with primary liver carcinoma and hepatitis B virus infection. Each CDR3 is given with its conserved first and last residue. D genes are given only for firm matches. The size field is filled for only some rows; it gives once, few, many or a size class.

d_call	j_call	v_call	clone_size	cdr3_nt	cdr3_aa
-	TRBJ1-4	TRBV29-1	many	TGCAGCGTTGGGAGACAGGAGGGCGAAAAACTGTTTTTT	CSVGRQEGEKLFF
TRBD2	TRBJ2-3	TRBV11-1	many	TGTGCCAGCAGCCTGAAGCGGGAGAACACAGATACGCAGTATTTT	CASSLKRENTDTQYF
-	TRBJ2-7	TRBV11-1	few	TGTGCCAGCAGCTTACTCAAGGGCTCCGAGCAGTACTTC	CASSLLKGSEQYF
-	TRBJ2-7	TRBV6-1	-	TGTGCCAGCAGGGTCACATCGCGCGGGCTCTACGAGCAGTACTTC	CASRVTSRGLYEQYF
-	TRBJ2-5	TRBV12-3/TRBV12-4	-	TGTGCCAGCAGCTCCGACTCGCCCAGGACCCAGTACTTC	CASSSDSPRTQYF
TRBD2	TRBJ2-2	TRBV6-5	-	TGTACCAGCAGTTGGGCGGGAGTCGGAACCGGGGAGCTGTTTTTT	CTSSWAGVGTGELFF
-	TRBJ2-7	TRBV11-2	-	TGTGCCAGCAGATTGGGAACAAGGCCTACGGAAGAGCAGTACTTC	CASRLGTRPTEEQYF
-	TRBJ2-5	TRBV6-6	-	TGTGCCAGCAGTTACATCAGGGCGGGGGAGACCCAGTACTTC	CASSYIRAGETQYF
-	TRBJ2-2	TRBV11-2	-	TGTGCCAGCAGCTTGGCCTGGGCTACCGGGGAGCTGTTTTTT	CASSLAWATGELFF
-	TRBJ1-2	TRBV14	few	TGTGCCAGCAGCCTCGTGGGGGCGGACTATGGCTACACCTTC	CASSLVGADYGYTF
-	TRBJ2-1	TRBV12-3/TRBV12-4	few	TGTGCCAGCAGTTTGTCCCCTGAGCAGTTCTTC	CASSLSPEQFF
TRBD1	TRBJ1-2	TRBV7-8	-	TGTGCCAACAACTGGTGGACAGGGAACCACTATGGCTACACCTTC	CANNWWTGNHYGYTF
TRBD2	TRBJ2-1	TRBV11-2	-	TGTGCCAGCAGCTTGCACCCCAGCGGGAGGATCAATGAGCAGTTCTTC	CASSLHPSGRINEQFF
TRBD1	TRBJ1-1	TRBV6-5	-	TGTGCCAGCAGTTCCGGGACAGGGAACACTGAAGCTTTCTTT	CASSSGTGNTEAFF
-	TRBJ2-2	TRBV18	once	TGTGCCAGCTCCCCCGAGACGGCCACCGGGGAGCTGTTTTTT	CASSPETATGELFF
-	TRBJ2-6	TRBV10-3	-	TGTGCCAGCGGAGGGAATTCCCTTCTCTCTGGGGCCGACGTCCTGACTTTC	CASGGNSLLSGADVLTF
-	TRBJ2-2	TRBV4-1	-	TGCGCCAGCAGCCAAGTCTCAACACTGAACACCGGGGAGCTGTTTTTT	CASSQVSTLNTGELFF
-	TRBJ1-2	TRBV11-2	few	TGTGCCAGCAGTTCCGGGACGGAATATGGCTACACCTTC	CASSSGTEYGYTF
-	TRBJ2-3	TRBV4-1	-	TGCGCCAGCAGCCTATTGCCAGAATCTAGCACAGATACGCAGTATTTT	CASSLLPESSTDTQYF
TRBD2	TRBJ2-1	TRBV12-5	-	TGTGCTAGTGGCTCGGGGGCGGGAGGTACTTACAATGAGCAGTTCTTC	CASGSGAGGTYNEQFF
-	TRBJ2-3	TRBV11-3	-	TGTGCCAGCAGCATAGAAGGGCGCCAGGCCACAGATACGCAGTATTTT	CASSIEGRQATDTQYF
-	TRBJ1-1	TRBV10-2	few	TGCGCCAGCGCTCAGGGTAGATGGGCTTTCTTT	CASAQGRWAFF
TRBD1	TRBJ1-5	TRBV6-5	-	TGTGCCAGCAGACCGACAGGGTCCAATCAGTCCCAGCATTTT	CASRPTGSNQSQHF
-	TRBJ2-7	TRBV5-5	once	TGTGCCAGCAACTACGGCACGGACACAATCTACGAGCAGTACTTC	CASNYGTDTIYEQYF
TRBD1	TRBJ2-5	TRBV6-6	-	TGTGCCAGCAGGGGACAGTCGAAAGAGACCCAGTACTTC	CASRGQSKETQYF
TRBD2	TRBJ2-1	TRBV12-3/TRBV12-4	-	TGTGCCAGCAGTTCGCGGACTAGCGGGAGGGCCTGCAATGAGCAGTTCTTC	CASSSRTSGRACNEQFF
-	TRBJ2-5	TRBV7-9	-	TGTGCCAGCAGCTCCTCGGACAGGGCGGGGGACCAGTACTTC	CASSSSDRAGDQYF
TRBD1	TRBJ2-4	TRBV6-5	-	TGTGCCAGCGGCCAGACAGGGTATGCCAAAAACATTCAGTACTTC	CASGQTGYAKNIQYF
-	TRBJ2-7	TRBV12-3/TRBV12-4	-	TGTGCCAGTAGTTTAGCTTTGGGGTGGGGGGAGCAGTACTTC	CASSLALGWGEQYF
-	TRBJ2-1	TRBV7-9	-	TGTGCCAGCAGCCTGCTGGGGGGAGGAGAGCAGTTCTTC	CASSLLGGGEQFF
TRBD2	TRBJ2-1	TRBV6-1	-	TGTGCCAGCACCTTAGCGGGAGGCTACAATGAGCAGTTATTC	CASTLAGGYNEQLF
TRBD2	TRBJ2-1	TRBV11-2	many	TGTGCCAGCAGCTTAGTGGCGGGAGGGCAATATGAGCAGTTCTTC	CASSLVAGGQYEQFF